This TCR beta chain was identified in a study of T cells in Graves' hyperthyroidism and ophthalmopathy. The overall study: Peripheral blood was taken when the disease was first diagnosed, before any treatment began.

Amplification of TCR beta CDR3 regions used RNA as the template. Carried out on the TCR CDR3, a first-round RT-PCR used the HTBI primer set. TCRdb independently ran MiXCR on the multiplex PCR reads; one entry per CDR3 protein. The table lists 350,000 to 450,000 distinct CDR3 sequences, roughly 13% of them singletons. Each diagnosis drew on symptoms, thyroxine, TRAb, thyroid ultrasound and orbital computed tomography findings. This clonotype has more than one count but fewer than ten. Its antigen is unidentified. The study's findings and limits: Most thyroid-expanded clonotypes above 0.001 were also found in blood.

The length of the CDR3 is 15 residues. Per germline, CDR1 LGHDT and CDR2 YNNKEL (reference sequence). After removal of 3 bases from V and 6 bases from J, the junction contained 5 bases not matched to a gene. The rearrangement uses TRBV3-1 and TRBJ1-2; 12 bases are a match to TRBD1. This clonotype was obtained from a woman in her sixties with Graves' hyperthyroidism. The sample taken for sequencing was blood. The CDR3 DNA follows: TGTGCCAGCAGCCAGGGGACAGGGGGCTTGAATGGCTACACCTTC. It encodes CASSQGTGGLNGYTF.